This T cell receptor beta chain is drawn from a study of blood T cell repertoires in COVID-19. Across the whole study: Acute and convalescent COVID-19 samples came from the United States, Italy and Spain. The analysed material was cDNA or gDNA that came from T cells, B-cell-depleted T cells, or PBMCs.

Original processing notes: Reference gene primer amplification gave estimated nucleated cell counts. TCRdb's table, derived via immunoSEQ multiplex PCR, lists solely in-frame clones and lacks some. V and J calls and clone size come straight from that table; D and trimming were deduced from the DNA. The sample consists of a few hundred thousand clones, 80% to 90% of them appearing once. This CDR3 region has 18 residues. Germline-derived CDR1 and CDR2 are ENHRY and SYGVKD. V shed 4 bases and J 2 bases; nucleotides not matched to a gene: 7. Sequences were obtained from peripheral blood. This TCR was recovered from a man aged 55 to 70 with acute or convalescent COVID-19. This rearrangement joins TRBV10-3 to TRBJ2-5; TRBD2 agrees at 16 bases. The CDR3 nucleotides are TGTGCCATCAGTGCGGGACTAGCGGGGGGGCAGGGACAAGAGACCCAGTACTTC. It encodes CAISAGLAGGQGQETQYF.